The 16 T cell receptor beta chains below were found in one sample sequenced in a study of T cell responses to AZD1222 COVID-19 vaccine. Repertoires were generated with immunoSEQ multiplex PCR, while TCRdb's copy carries only in-frame clones and drops some. The repertoire holds 93,000 or so clones, with 90% as singletons. The sequencing here drew on peripheral blood, taken on day 0 of AZD1222 vaccination. These receptors were taken from an adult in good health.

The rearrangement joins TRBV4-1 to TRBJ1-6; 7 positions match TRBD1. Germline assignment: CDR1 MGHRA and CDR2 YSYEKL. The CDR3 length is 17 residues. Trimming at V came to 2 bases and at J to 7 bases, leaving 11 bases not matched to a gene. DNA of the CDR3: TGCGCCAGCAGCCAAAAAGGGACAGACCGGGGAAATTCACCCCTCCACTTT. Translation gives CASSQKGTDRGNSPLHF.

The rearrangement links TRBV5-1 to TRBJ2-2, with 7 bases that match TRBD2. The CDR3 length is 14 residues. The J segment lost 8 bases and the V segment lost 4 bases, leaving 8 bases of the junction unmatched. In germline, CDR1 is SGHRS, CDR2 YFSETQ. The CDR3 protein is CASSPRGLTGELFF. The CDR3 DNA reads as TGCGCCAGCAGCCCGCGGGGGTTAACGGGGGAGCTGTTTTTT.

This chain links TRBV30 with TRBJ2-7; 8 nucleotides align to TRBD2. CDR3 length: 11 residues. The J segment lost 6 bases and the V segment lost 6 bases, leaving 4 bases of the junction unmatched. CDR1 is GTSNPN and CDR2 is SVGIG in the germline V gene (reference sequence). As DNA, the CDR3 is TGTGCCTGCGGGGGGGCTCTCGAGCAGTACTTC. Translation: CACGGALEQYF.

The genes are TRBV30 and TRBJ1-2; the match to TRBD1 covers 10 bases. Germline values: CDR1 GTSNPN, CDR2 SVGIG (reference sequence). Trimming at V came to 2 bases and at J to 4 bases, leaving 4 bases not matched to a gene. The CDR3 runs 14 residues. CDR3 in DNA: TGTGCCTGGAGTACAAGGACAGGGGGCTATGGCTACACCTTC. Translated, it gives CAWSTRTGGYGYTF.

The chain recombines TRBV5-6 with TRBJ1-2; tentatively, D is TRBD1 (5 bases). Trimming took off 0 bases at V and 4 bases at J, with 13 bases between the two ends. The CDR3 is made up of 15 amino acids. Germline CDR1 and CDR2: SGHDT and YYEEEE. CDR3 sequence reads: CASSLEATVIYGYTF. The DNA for the CDR3 is TGTGCCAGCAGCTTGGAGGCGACAGTCATCTATGGCTACACCTTC.

This clone was seen just once. The chain combines TRBV27 with TRBJ1-3; no reliable D call. The CDR3 contains 13 residues. Trimming took off 5 bases at V and 4 bases at J, with 9 bases between the two ends. Germline V gene data show CDR1 as MNHEY and CDR2 as SMNVEV (reference sequence). For the CDR3, the DNA is TGTGCCAGCAGTCTAAACCTAGGAAACACCATATATTTT. It translates to CASSLNLGNTIYF.

V usage is TRBV7-2 and J usage is TRBJ2-7; no definite D call. Germline CDR1 and CDR2: SGHTA and FQGNSA. V dropped 5 bases and J dropped 3 bases, with 8 bases sitting between them. The CDR3 covers 12 residues. The CDR3 region is CASSPTNYEQYF. The CDR3 DNA is TGTGCCAGCAGCCCTACAAACTACGAGCAGTACTTC.

This chain connects TRBV27 to TRBJ2-3; D might be TRBD1 or TRBD2, each matching 5 bases. Germline CDR1 and CDR2: MNHEY and SMNVEV (reference sequence). This CDR3 has 14 residues. Between the trimmed V and J ends, which lost 0 bases and 6 bases, there was a span of 10 bases. The CDR3 loop reads CASSLSGTPDTQYF. The DNA for the CDR3 is TGTGCCAGCAGTTTATCGGGGACCCCCGATACGCAGTATTTT.

V gene TRBV5-4 combines with J gene TRBJ2-7; TRBD2 matches 7 bases. Germline-derived CDR1 and CDR2 are SGHNT and YYREEE (reference sequence). CDR3 length equals 15 residues. V lost 3 bases and J lost 0; bases outside the gene matches: 6. CDR3 amino acids: CASSWGGTDSYEQYF. The CDR3 coding sequence is TGTGCCAGCAGCTGGGGGGGGACTGACTCCTACGAGCAGTACTTC.

The chain couples TRBV5-1 to TRBJ1-6, with no clear D. Per the germline V gene, CDR1 is SGHRS and CDR2 is YFSETQ. The CDR3 extends over 14 amino acids. V was clipped by 0 bases and J by 6 bases, with 7 bases between them. The DNA for the CDR3 is TGCGCCAGCAGCTTGGGGGAATTTAATTCACCCCTCCACTTT. Encoded protein: CASSLGEFNSPLHF.

The chain joins TRBV7-2 to TRBJ2-2; D unclear. V lost 5 bases to trimming and J lost 6 bases, with 7 bases between them. The CDR3 sequence is 12 residues long. CDR1 and CDR2 (germline): SGHTA, FQGNSA. CDR3 protein: CASSQYPGELFF. Written as DNA, the CDR3 is TGTGCCAGCAGCCAATACCCCGGGGAGCTGTTTTTT.

The chain couples TRBV5-1 to TRBJ2-7; unclear D gene. CDR1 and CDR2 from the germline V gene are SGHRS and YFSETQ. The CDR3 is made up of 11 amino acids. The V and J ends lost 4 bases and 2 bases respectively, with 4 bases between them. The CDR3 nucleotides are TGCGCCAGCAGCAGAGCCTACGAGCAGTACTTC. This encodes CASSRAYEQYF.

The genes are TRBV7-9 and TRBJ2-3; the D call may be TRBD1 or TRBD2 (5 bases each). Deletions cut 9 bases from V and 2 bases from J, with 18 bases between. This CDR3 has 15 residues. Germline CDR1 SEHNR, CDR2 FQNEAQ (reference sequence). This CDR3 is CASDRGVSYTDTQYF. CDR3 coding DNA: TGTGCCAGTGACCGGGGCGTGAGCTACACAGATACGCAGTATTTT.

The chain combines TRBV7-3 with TRBJ2-1; weak D call: TRBD2 (6 bases). V lost 5 bases and J 9 bases, leaving 14 bases between the germline ends. Germline V CDR1 and CDR2: SGHTA, FQGTGA. This CDR3 has 13 amino acids. The DNA for the CDR3 is TGTGCCAGCAGCCCAAGGGACTTTAGTGAGCAGTTCTTC. Its translation is CASSPRDFSEQFF. The full variable domain, in which reference TRBV7-3 and TRBJ2-1 provide the parts outside the CDR3, is GAGVSQTPSNKVTEKGKYVELRCDPISGHTALYWYRQSLGQGPEFLIYFQGTGAADDSGLPNDRFFAVRPEGSVSTLKIQRTERGDSAVYLCASSPRDFSEQFFGPGTRLTVL.

The chain carries TRBV27 and TRBJ2-3, with D tentatively TRBD2 (7 bases). Germline CDR1 MNHEY, CDR2 SMNVEV (reference sequence). The CDR3 has 14 amino acids. Trimming took off 0 bases at V and 7 bases at J, with 11 bases between the two ends. For the CDR3, the DNA is TGTGCCAGCAGTTTATCAGGGGGGGCATATACGCAGTATTTT. Translated: CASSLSGGAYTQYF.

The rearrangement joins TRBV19 to TRBJ1-1; 7 positions match TRBD1. Losses at the gene ends were 2 bases for V and 4 bases for J; bases not matched to a gene: 4. The germline gives CDR1 LNHDA, CDR2 SQIVND (reference sequence). The CDR3 covers 14 residues. CDR3 DNA: TGTGCCAGTAGTATACAGGGGGTGGCCACTGAAGCTTTCTTT. It specifies CASSIQGVATEAFF.